This is a list of T cell receptor beta chains from one sample in a study of response to subunit inactivated influenza vaccine. TCRdb re-derived calls from the RT-PCR reads in MiXCR, one entry per CDR3 protein. The sample yields approximately 700,000 distinct CDR3 sequences, approximately 13% seen once. The material sequenced was PBMCs from blood, taken 14 to 15 days before vaccination. The receptor set was obtained from a man aged 50 to 60 who received an inactivated influenza vaccine. Each CDR3 is given with its conserved first and last residue. Fields, in order: CDR3 DNA, CDR3 protein, D gene, CDR3 length, J gene, V gene, clone size. A D gene is named only where the DNA matches it firmly. Where a row states a size, it is once, few, many or the class of an expanded clone; other rows omit it.

DNA: TGCGCCAGCAGATCTAGGACAGAGGGCGGCCACGAGCAGTACTTC
CDR3: CASRSRTEGGHEQYF
D: .
length: 15
J: TRBJ2-7
V: TRBV5-1
size: few

DNA: TGCAGCGTAAGGCGGGAGGCCGGTTACGAGCAGTACTTC
CDR3: CSVRREAGYEQYF
D: TRBD2
length: 13
J: TRBJ2-7
V: TRBV29-1
size: many

DNA: TGTGCCAGCAGCTTGACCCTCCGGGGCAGGGGTTACGAGCAGTACTTC
CDR3: CASSLTLRGRGYEQYF
D: .
length: 16
J: TRBJ2-7
V: TRBV5-5
size: .

DNA: TGTGCCAGCAGTCCTCCCCCAGGGAGATTGGAAAACATTCAGTACTTC
CDR3: CASSPPPGRLENIQYF
D: .
length: 16
J: TRBJ2-4
V: TRBV28
size: few

DNA: TGTGCCAGCAGCCAAGGAGAAGGGGTAGGCACTGAAGCTTTCTTT
CDR3: CASSQGEGVGTEAFF
D: .
length: 15
J: TRBJ1-1
V: TRBV3-1
size: many

DNA: TGCAGTGCTAGAGGCGGGACCGGGGGGTACAATGAGCAGTTCTTC
CDR3: CSARGGTGGYNEQFF
D: TRBD2
length: 15
J: TRBJ2-1
V: TRBV20-1
size: .

DNA: TGTGCCAGCAGGCCGGACACCCATTACGAGCAGTACTTC
CDR3: CASRPDTHYEQYF
D: .
length: 13
J: TRBJ2-7
V: TRBV7-9
size: .

DNA: TGCAGTGCTAGAGACCAGACAGGGAGGAATTCACCCCTCCACTTT
CDR3: CSARDQTGRNSPLHF
D: TRBD1
length: 15
J: TRBJ1-6
V: TRBV20-1
size: few

DNA: TGCAGCGTTGACGGGAATTACAATGAGCAGTTCTTC
CDR3: CSVDGNYNEQFF
D: .
length: 12
J: TRBJ2-1
V: TRBV29-1
size: many

DNA: TGTGCCACCAGCAGAGATCAGGGCCCCTCCTACGAGCAGTACTTC
CDR3: CATSRDQGPSYEQYF
D: .
length: 15
J: TRBJ2-7
V: TRBV15
size: .

DNA: TGTGCCAGCAGCTTAGTTCCAGCGGGCACAGATACGCAGTATTTT
CDR3: CASSLVPAGTDTQYF
D: .
length: 15
J: TRBJ2-3
V: TRBV7-2
size: .

DNA: TGCGCCAGCAGCCAAGAAGTATCTTTGAGTTCTGGGGCCAACGTCCTGACTTTC
CDR3: CASSQEVSLSSGANVLTF
D: .
length: 18
J: TRBJ2-6
V: TRBV4-3
size: few

DNA: TGCAGTGCCTTCCGACAGGGGGGCGGTGAGCAGTTCTTC
CDR3: CSAFRQGGGEQFF
D: TRBD1
length: 13
J: TRBJ2-1
V: TRBV20-1
size: few

DNA: TGTGCCAGCAGTGGATGGACGGGGGTAGAGACCCAGTACTTC
CDR3: CASSGWTGVETQYF
D: .
length: 14
J: TRBJ2-5
V: TRBV25-1
size: few

DNA: TGTGCTAGCAGCTTAGGTCAGGGCGATACGCAGTATTTT
CDR3: CASSLGQGDTQYF
D: .
length: 13
J: TRBJ2-3
V: TRBV7-7
size: .

DNA: TGTGCCAGCAGCCAAGGAGTGAGGAGGACTCGCTCCTACGAGCAGTACTTC
CDR3: CASSQGVRRTRSYEQYF
D: .
length: 17
J: TRBJ2-7
V: TRBV3-1
size: .

DNA: TGTGCCAGCAGGATAACGGGGGGGCTTCAGGATACGCAGTATTTT
CDR3: CASRITGGLQDTQYF
D: TRBD2
length: 15
J: TRBJ2-3
V: TRBV7-2
size: few

DNA: TGCAGTGCTAGAAAACTTGGCAGAAATAGCAATCAGCCCCAGCATTTT
CDR3: CSARKLGRNSNQPQHF
D: .
length: 16
J: TRBJ1-5
V: TRBV20-1
size: few

DNA: TGTGCCAGCAGCTTAGGCCCCCAAGGTTCACCCCTCCACTTT
CDR3: CASSLGPQGSPLHF
D: .
length: 14
J: TRBJ1-6
V: TRBV7-9
size: few

DNA: TGTGCCACCAGCAGAGGGGCAGACAGGGGGGCGACCCAGTACTTC
CDR3: CATSRGADRGATQYF
D: TRBD1
length: 15
J: TRBJ2-5
V: TRBV15
size: few

DNA: TGCGCCAGCAGCCAAGATGCGAGCGAGTACCGTGAAGCTTTCTTT
CDR3: CASSQDASEYREAFF
D: .
length: 15
J: TRBJ1-1
V: TRBV4-3
size: .

DNA: TGTGCCAGCAGTGTAGACAGGGGCAGACACACTGAAGCTTTCTTT
CDR3: CASSVDRGRHTEAFF
D: TRBD1
length: 15
J: TRBJ1-1
V: TRBV6-1
size: .

DNA: TGCGCCAGCCGTGAGACAGGGGAGTCACCCCTCCACTTT
CDR3: CASRETGESPLHF
D: TRBD1
length: 13
J: TRBJ1-6
V: TRBV5-1
size: few

DNA: TGCGCCAGCAGCTTGGGCAGCTACACAGATACGCAGTATTTT
CDR3: CASSLGSYTDTQYF
D: .
length: 14
J: TRBJ2-3
V: TRBV5-1
size: few

DNA: TGTGCCAGCAGTTACACCTATAGCGGGGGGGTAACTAGGAATGAGCAGTTCTTC
CDR3: CASSYTYSGGVTRNEQFF
D: TRBD2
length: 18
J: TRBJ2-1
V: TRBV6-2/TRBV6-3
size: .

DNA: TGCGCCAGCAGCCACTCACCGGGACAGGGTTACACCGGGGAGCTGTTTTTT
CDR3: CASSHSPGQGYTGELFF
D: TRBD1
length: 17
J: TRBJ2-2
V: TRBV4-1
size: few

DNA: TGTGCCAGCAGCTTGGGCGGGAGTCTCATCGGGGAGCTGTTTTTT
CDR3: CASSLGGSLIGELFF
D: TRBD2
length: 15
J: TRBJ2-2
V: TRBV11-3
size: few

DNA: TGCGCCAGCAGCCAAGGGGCGGGGGTTCAAGAGACCCAGTACTTC
CDR3: CASSQGAGVQETQYF
D: TRBD2
length: 15
J: TRBJ2-5
V: TRBV4-3
size: many

DNA: TGCGCCAGCAGCCGGGGGGGACAGAGCACAGATACGCAGTATTTT
CDR3: CASSRGGQSTDTQYF
D: .
length: 15
J: TRBJ2-3
V: TRBV5-1
size: few

DNA: TGTGCCAGCAGTTTCGCAGGGAGGAACACCGGGGAGCTGTTTTTT
CDR3: CASSFAGRNTGELFF
D: .
length: 15
J: TRBJ2-2
V: TRBV12-3/TRBV12-4
size: .

DNA: TGTGCCAGCAGTCCAACCATGGGGGGCCTTTCCAATGAGCAGTTCTTC
CDR3: CASSPTMGGLSNEQFF
D: .
length: 16
J: TRBJ2-1
V: TRBV6-1
size: many

DNA: TGTGCCACCAGCAGTTACCTGCTAGCCGAGCAGTACTTC
CDR3: CATSSYLLAEQYF
D: .
length: 13
J: TRBJ2-7
V: TRBV15
size: .

DNA: TGTGCCAGCAGCTCCCGGGACAGGGGGCTCGTTTACACTGAAGCTTTCTTT
CDR3: CASSSRDRGLVYTEAFF
D: TRBD1
length: 17
J: TRBJ1-1
V: TRBV6-2/TRBV6-3
size: .

DNA: TGTGCCAGCAGGCTGACCGGGACAGCCCAAGAGACCCAGTACTTC
CDR3: CASRLTGTAQETQYF
D: TRBD1
length: 15
J: TRBJ2-5
V: TRBV5-6
size: .

DNA: TGTGCCAGCAGCGAGACTAGCGGGAGGAATGAGCAGTTCTTC
CDR3: CASSETSGRNEQFF
D: TRBD2
length: 14
J: TRBJ2-1
V: TRBV9
size: few

DNA: TGCGCCAGCAGTTCCAGGCTCGGTGAAAAACTGTTTTTT
CDR3: CASSSRLGEKLFF
D: .
length: 13
J: TRBJ1-4
V: TRBV10-1
size: few

DNA: TGTGCCAGCTCACCAAGAACGGGGAGAGCAGATACGCAGTATTTT
CDR3: CASSPRTGRADTQYF
D: .
length: 15
J: TRBJ2-3
V: TRBV18
size: .

DNA: TGCGCCAGCAGCTTGACACAGCCCGAGTCGGGGGAGCTGTTTTTT
CDR3: CASSLTQPESGELFF
D: .
length: 15
J: TRBJ2-2
V: TRBV5-1
size: few

DNA: TGTGCCAGCAGTTGGACAGGGGGTCAGGTGTTTTTT
CDR3: CASSWTGGQVFF
D: TRBD1
length: 12
J: TRBJ1-4
V: TRBV12-3/TRBV12-4
size: .

DNA: TGTGCCAGCAGCTTCGGGGGGAACCAAGAGACCCAGTACTTC
CDR3: CASSFGGNQETQYF
D: TRBD2
length: 14
J: TRBJ2-5
V: TRBV7-2
size: few

DNA: TGTGCCAGCAGCCCCACGGGACTAAGCAACACAGATACGCAGTATTTT
CDR3: CASSPTGLSNTDTQYF
D: TRBD2
length: 16
J: TRBJ2-3
V: TRBV7-8
size: once

DNA: TGTGCCTGGAGTGTACGCAGGCTCACTAAGAGCTCCTATAATTCACCCCTCCACTTT
CDR3: CAWSVRRLTKSSYNSPLHF
D: .
length: 19
J: TRBJ1-6
V: TRBV30
size: few

DNA: TGTGCCAGCAGCACCGGACAGGGGTTGACTGGCTACACCTTC
CDR3: CASSTGQGLTGYTF
D: TRBD1
length: 14
J: TRBJ1-2
V: TRBV7-2
size: few

DNA: TGCGCCAGCAGCTCAAGGACAGGTGTTAACTATGGCTACACCTTC
CDR3: CASSSRTGVNYGYTF
D: TRBD1
length: 15
J: TRBJ1-2
V: TRBV5-1
size: few

DNA: TGCGCCAGCAGCCAGGGTCTCTTGGGACAGAGTATGGGGCAGTTCTTC
CDR3: CASSQGLLGQSMGQFF
D: TRBD1
length: 16
J: TRBJ2-1
V: TRBV4-1
size: .

DNA: TGTGCCAGCAGTTCCCGGAGAGTCCAGTACTTC
CDR3: CASSSRRVQYF
D: .
length: 11
J: TRBJ2-5
V: TRBV27
size: few

DNA: TGTGCCAGTATGTCCCCAGGGGATTCCTACGAGCAGTACTTC
CDR3: CASMSPGDSYEQYF
D: .
length: 14
J: TRBJ2-7
V: TRBV19
size: few

DNA: TGTGCCATCAGTGATCCCCAAGGGGGACAGGGAACAGATACGCAGTATTTT
CDR3: CAISDPQGGQGTDTQYF
D: TRBD1
length: 17
J: TRBJ2-3
V: TRBV10-3
size: many

DNA: TGTGCCAGCAACCAACTAACGAGCTATAATTCACCCCTCCACTTT
CDR3: CASNQLTSYNSPLHF
D: .
length: 15
J: TRBJ1-6
V: TRBV7-9
size: many

DNA: TGTGCCAGCAGTTACTCGGGATCGGGGCTAGCGGGAGGGCCGGGCAAAAACATTCAGTACTTC
CDR3: CASSYSGSGLAGGPGKNIQYF
D: TRBD2
length: 21
J: TRBJ2-4
V: TRBV6-2/TRBV6-3
size: .

DNA: TGCGCCAGCAGCTCGGCGGGGGGACAGCTCTACGAGCAGTACTTC
CDR3: CASSSAGGQLYEQYF
D: .
length: 15
J: TRBJ2-7
V: TRBV5-1
size: few

DNA: TGTGCCAGCAGGGTAGCAGGTCAGTTTCAGGGAGTGAACACTGAAGCTTTCTTT
CDR3: CASRVAGQFQGVNTEAFF
D: .
length: 18
J: TRBJ1-1
V: TRBV11-1
size: .

DNA: TGTGCCAGCAGCTTGAGTATCCGGGATGAGCAGTTCTTC
CDR3: CASSLSIRDEQFF
D: .
length: 13
J: TRBJ2-1
V: TRBV5-5
size: few

DNA: TGTGCCATCAGTACGGACAGAGAGAACAATGAGCAGTTCTTC
CDR3: CAISTDRENNEQFF
D: .
length: 14
J: TRBJ2-1
V: TRBV10-3
size: few

DNA: TGTGCCAGCAGTTTCGCGTCGGGGAATATCGGGGAGACCCAGTACTTC
CDR3: CASSFASGNIGETQYF
D: .
length: 16
J: TRBJ2-5
V: TRBV12-3/TRBV12-4
size: .